This T cell receptor beta chain was captured by sequencing in a study of cytomegalovirus exposure and HLA in healthy donors. Study results and limitations: One cluster of highly shared sequence variants probably arose as a sequencing artifact. A few V segments could not be told apart, such as TRBV6-2 and TRBV6-3, and were left out.

PCR amplification relied on 60 Vbeta primers (plus 13 Jbeta primers). Assay: immunoSEQ multiplex PCR; the TCRdb copy retains only in-frame clones and omits some. Among 150,000 to 200,000 clones listed, more than 60% were seen once. This clone was observed a handful of times. Its specificity is unknown. The V end lost 6 bases, the J end lost 5 bases, and 19 bases lay between the germline ends. The CDR3 sequence is 15 residues long. Germline lookup yields CDR1 LNHDA and CDR2 SQIVND (reference sequence). This sequence joins TRBV19 and TRBJ1-1; maybe TRBD1 (6 bases). The sequenced material came from PBMCs. The clonotype originates from a woman aged 40-49 years in good health and CMV-seropositive. The CDR3 DNA reads as TGTGCCAGTAGGAGAAGGGGGGTCGGGGGGACTGAAGCTTTCTTT. Amino acids: CASRRRGVGGTEAFF.